The clone carrying this TCR beta chain has a single count. Method: immunoSEQ multiplex PCR; TCRdb's copy keeps in-frame clones and lacks some. The sample consists of some 180,000 clones, about 80% of them appearing once. This sample was taken from a study of blood T cell repertoires in COVID-19. Study-wide background: Whether acute or convalescent, the COVID-19 samples came from the United States, Italy and Spain.

There are 14 residues in the CDR3. The V gene's germline CDR1 is GTSNPN and CDR2 SVGIG (reference sequence). Trimming pared 5 bases from V and 4 bases from J, leaving 12 bases between. This TCR was recovered from a man aged 70-80 years with active or convalescent COVID-19. The chain uses TRBV30 and TRBJ1-6, with D tentatively TRBD1 (5 bases). The sample was peripheral blood. The CDR3 is CAWGQTAYNSPLHF. CDR3 coding DNA: TGTGCCTGGGGCCAGACAGCTTATAATTCACCCCTCCACTTT.